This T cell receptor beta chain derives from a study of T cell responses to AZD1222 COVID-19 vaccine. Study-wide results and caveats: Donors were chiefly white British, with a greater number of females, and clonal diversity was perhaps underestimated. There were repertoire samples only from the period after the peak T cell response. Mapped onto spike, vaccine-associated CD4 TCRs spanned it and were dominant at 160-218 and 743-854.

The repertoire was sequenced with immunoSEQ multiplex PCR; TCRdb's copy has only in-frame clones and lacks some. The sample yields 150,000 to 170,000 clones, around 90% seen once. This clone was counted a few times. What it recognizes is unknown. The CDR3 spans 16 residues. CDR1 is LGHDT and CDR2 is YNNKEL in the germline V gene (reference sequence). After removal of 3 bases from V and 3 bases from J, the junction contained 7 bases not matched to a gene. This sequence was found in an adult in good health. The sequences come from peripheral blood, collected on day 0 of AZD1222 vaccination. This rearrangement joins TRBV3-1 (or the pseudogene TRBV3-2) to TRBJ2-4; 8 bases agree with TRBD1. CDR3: CASSQNHRGNKNIQYF. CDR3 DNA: TGTGCCAGCAGCCAGAACCACAGGGGGAACAAAAACATTCAGTACTTC.